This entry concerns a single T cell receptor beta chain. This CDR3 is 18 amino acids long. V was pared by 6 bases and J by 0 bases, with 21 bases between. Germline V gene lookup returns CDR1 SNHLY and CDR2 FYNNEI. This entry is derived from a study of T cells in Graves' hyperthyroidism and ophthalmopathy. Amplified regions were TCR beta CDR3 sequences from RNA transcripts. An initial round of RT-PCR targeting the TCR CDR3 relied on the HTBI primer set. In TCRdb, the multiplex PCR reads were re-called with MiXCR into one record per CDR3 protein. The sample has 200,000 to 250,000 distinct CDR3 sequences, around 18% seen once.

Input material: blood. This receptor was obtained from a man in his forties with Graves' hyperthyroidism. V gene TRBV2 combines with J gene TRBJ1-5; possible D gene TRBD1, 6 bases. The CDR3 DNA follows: TGTGCCAGCAGAGGGGGAGGGGGAATTATACTTAGCAATCAGCCCCAGCATTTT. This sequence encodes CASRGGGGIILSNQPQHF.